This record covers a single TCR beta chain. The antigen remains unidentified. This PCR relied on a set of 60 Vbeta primers and 13 Jbeta primers. The assay was immunoSEQ multiplex PCR, and TCRdb's table has in-frame clones only and misses some. Of over 150,000 clones listed, around 78% are singletons. CDR3 length: 15 residues. Deletions cut 1 base from V and 2 bases from J, with 11 bases between. Germline assignment: CDR1 SGHTA and CDR2 FQGNSA. This specimen comes from a study of cytomegalovirus exposure and HLA in healthy donors. Whole-study context: Among about 400 genotyped donors, roughly 81% fell in the Caucasian-associated ancestry cluster. General study findings and limits: Rarity held for most TCR sequences, but there were some public TCRs that occurred in many donors.

This chain joins TRBV7-2 and TRBJ1-2, with D possibly matching TRBD1 (5 bases). The TCR was taken from a woman in her 50s in good health and CMV-seropositive. What was sequenced was PBMCs. This chain's CDR3 is CASSLDPSGNYGYTF. The CDR3 DNA sequence: TGTGCCAGCAGCTTAGACCCCTCAGGGAACTATGGCTACACCTTC.